What follows are 16 T cell receptor beta chains derived from one specimen sequenced in a study of cytomegalovirus exposure and HLA in healthy donors. Researchers ran the PCR with 60 Vbeta and 13 Jbeta primers. Repertoires were generated with immunoSEQ multiplex PCR, while TCRdb's copy carries only in-frame clones and drops some. The profile shows 100,000 or so clones, less than 85% of them singletons. The sequenced sample was PBMCs. All receptors come from a man aged 25-45 years in good health and CMV-seropositive.

The rearrangement links TRBV15 to TRBJ1-2; 7 positions match TRBD1. The length of the CDR3 is 13 residues. Germline trimming cut 8 bases from V and 3 bases from J; bases unmatched to any gene: 6. CDR1 and CDR2 from the germline V gene are LNHNV and YYDKDF (reference sequence). DNA of the CDR3: TGTGCCACCGGGGACAGACGCCACTATGGCTACACCTTC. Translating it yields CATGDRRHYGYTF.

The chain recombines TRBV5-1 with TRBJ2-3, with 8 bases fitting TRBD1. J lost 4 bases, V lost 3 bases, and 7 bases had no gene match. The CDR3 has 15 amino acids. The germline V gene has CDR1 SGHRS and CDR2 YFSETQ. The CDR3 reads CASSSRGLGADTQYF. The CDR3 nucleotides are TGCGCCAGCAGCTCCAGGGGGCTAGGGGCAGATACGCAGTATTTT.

This clone was counted only a few times. This sequence joins TRBV5-1 and TRBJ1-6; TRBD1 might be the D (6 bases). V lost 0 bases and J 7 bases, leaving 11 bases between the germline ends. Germline V CDR1 and CDR2: SGHRS, YFSETQ. CDR3 length: 15 residues. The DNA of the CDR3 is TGCGCCAGCAGCTTGGCCGTGGGGGCGAATTCACCCCTCCACTTT. It specifies CASSLAVGANSPLHF.

This chain uses TRBV7-8 with TRBJ2-7; 11 bases line up with TRBD2. The V gene's germline CDR1 is SGHVS and CDR2 FQNEAQ. The length of the CDR3 is 15 residues. The junction had 14 bases not matched to a gene; V was cut back by 5 bases and J by 11 bases. The chain's CDR3 is CASSELGLAEGHKYF. The CDR3 coding sequence is TGTGCCAGCAGCGAGCTGGGACTAGCGGAGGGGCACAAGTACTTC.

The chain recombines TRBV9 with TRBJ1-3; D gene unclear. Between the trimmed V and J ends, which lost 2 bases and 0 bases, there was a span of 6 bases. Germline V gives CDR1 SGDLS, CDR2 YYNGEE. This CDR3 region has 14 residues. This chain's CDR3 is CASSVGSSGNTIYF. The CDR3 coding sequence is TGTGCCAGCAGCGTCGGGAGCTCTGGAAACACCATATATTTT.

The chain carries TRBV4-1 and TRBJ1-2; D gene unclear. CDR3 length: 12 amino acids. Germline V gene lookup returns CDR1 MGHRA and CDR2 YSYEKL. Trimming took off 0 bases at V and 9 bases at J, with 8 bases between the two ends. The CDR3, as DNA: TGCGCCAGCAGCCAAGAAAGGCGGAGCTACACCTTC. Translated, it gives CASSQERRSYTF.

The CDR3 sequence: CASSLLAGGPWEQYF. Here the CDR3 DNA reads TGTGCCAGCAGCTTATTGGCGGGAGGCCCCTGGGAGCAGTACTTC. J is TRBJ2-7 and V is TRBV7-9; TRBD2 matches at 8 bases. CDR1 and CDR2 (germline): SEHNR, FQNEAQ (reference sequence). The V gene end was trimmed by 2 bases and the J gene end by 7 bases; junction bases not matched to a gene: 10. This CDR3 contains 15 residues. Full variable domain (remainder filled in from reference TRBV7-9 and TRBJ2-7): DTGVSQNPRHKITKRGQNVTFRCDPISEHNRLYWYRQTLGQGPEFLTYFQNEAQLEKSRLLSDRFSAERPKGSFSTLEIQRTEQGDSAMYLCASSLLAGGPWEQYFGPGTRLTVT.

About this clone: Other DNA sequences in this sample translate to the same CDR3. The rearrangement uses TRBV7-2 and TRBJ1-3, with 7 bases identical to TRBD1. The V gene end was trimmed by 4 bases and the J gene end by 1 base; junction bases not matched to a gene: 4. From germline, CDR1 is SGHTA and CDR2 FQGNSA. The CDR3 has 15 residues. Here the CDR3 reads CASSSEGASGNTIYF. The CDR3 DNA reads TGTGCCAGCAGCTCGGAGGGGGCTTCTGGAAACACCATATATTTT.

The rearrangement links TRBV23-1 to TRBJ2-7, with D unclear. TRBV23-1 is an ORF for which the function is uncertain. The V end was cut by 7 bases, the J end by 5 bases, with 15 bases between. The CDR3 sequence is 13 residues long. CDR3: CASTTGPVHEQYV. CDR3 DNA: TGCGCCAGCACTACGGGTCCTGTCCACGAGCAGTACGTC.

This chain uses TRBV7-2 with TRBJ2-1, with 10 bases matching TRBD2. The CDR3 has 17 residues. Germline trimming cut 5 bases from V and 2 bases from J; bases unmatched to any gene: 9. Germline CDR1 reads SGHTA; CDR2 reads FQGNSA. Here the CDR3 reads CASSPFRTSGTYNEQFF. The CDR3 DNA reads as TGTGCCAGCAGCCCATTCCGGACTAGCGGTACCTACAATGAGCAGTTCTTC.

The chain is built from TRBV18 and TRBJ2-5; 9 bases agree with TRBD2. With V trimmed by 3 bases and J by 1 base, 6 bases remained unmatched. Germline V CDR1 and CDR2: KGHSH, LQKENI. The CDR3 sequence is 16 residues long. The CDR3 DNA reads TGTGCCAGCTCACCGGCTAGCGGGGCCATCCAAGAGACCCAGTACTTC. Encoded protein: CASSPASGAIQETQYF.

The J gene is TRBJ2-7, the V gene TRBV4-2; the D gene is possibly TRBD2 (6 bases). The CDR3 is 13 residues long. The V end was cut by 0 bases, the J end by 4 bases, with 7 bases between. The V gene's germline CDR1 is LGHNA and CDR2 YNFKEQ. The CDR3: CASSQERGYEQYV. In DNA form, the CDR3 reads TGTGCCAGCAGCCAAGAGCGGGGTTACGAGCAGTACGTC.

J is TRBJ2-3 and V is TRBV7-6, with 8 bases that match TRBD2. The CDR3 sequence is 15 residues long. Germline values: CDR1 SGHVS, CDR2 FNYEAQ. Germline trimming cut 5 bases from V and 2 bases from J; bases unmatched to any gene: 6. This chain's CDR3 is CASSLLAENTDTQYF. The CDR3 region has the DNA TGTGCCAGCAGCCTACTAGCGGAGAACACAGATACGCAGTATTTT.

The chain is built from TRBV14 and TRBJ2-2; TRBD1 might be the D (5 bases). Germline V gene data show CDR1 as SGHDN and CDR2 as FVKESK. The CDR3 length is 13 residues. Deletions cut 3 bases from V and 5 bases from J, with 7 bases between. The CDR3 DNA reads TGTGCCAGCAGCCACGCAGGGACCGGGGAGCTGTTTTTT. Amino acids: CASSHAGTGELFF.

The chain is built from TRBV9 and TRBJ2-5, with D maybe TRBD1 (6 bases). The CDR3 spans 13 residues. Trimming removed 0 bases at V and 4 bases at J, with 7 bases between. Germline lookup yields CDR1 SGDLS and CDR2 YYNGEE. CDR3 sequence (DNA): TGTGCCAGCAGCGTAGGGGGGCGAGAGACCCAGTACTTC. This sequence encodes CASSVGGRETQYF.

The chain couples TRBV5-6 to TRBJ2-1, with TRBD2 identical over 15 bases. The J segment lost 2 bases and the V segment lost 4 bases, leaving 4 bases of the junction unmatched. The CDR3 contains 17 residues. Germline assignment: CDR1 SGHDT and CDR2 YYEEEE. The CDR3 sequence is CASSRTSGRGPYNEQFF. In DNA, the CDR3 is TGTGCCAGCAGCCGGACTAGCGGGAGGGGGCCCTACAATGAGCAGTTCTTC.